The 5 T cell receptor beta chains presented below share a single source sample, sequenced in a study of blood T cells in healthy people across ages. Combining a sample-barcoded 5' primer with a J-beta primer mix, a second PCR ran for roughly 7 to 12 cycles. TCRdb reprocessed the 5' RACE reads via MiXCR and lists one record per CDR3 protein. The table includes over 1,200,000 distinct CDR3 sequences, roughly 64% detected once. The sequencing sample was made of blood. The source of these receptors is a man between 18 and 29 years old in good health.

Details on this clonotype: One end of the junction does not line up with germline, which may come from a read error. V gene TRBV5-1 combines with J gene TRBJ2-7, with D perhaps TRBD1 (6 bases). Germline V gene sequence: CDR1 SGHRS, CDR2 YFSETQ. CDR3 length: 14 residues. The CDR3 region has the DNA TGTGCCAGCAGCTTAGGGGACACCACCTACGAGCAGTACTTC. Its translation: CASSLGDTTYEQYF.

CDR3 nucleotides: TGTGCCAGCAGTTATCGGGACAGTGCGACCACAGATACGCAGTATTTT. It codes for CASSYRDSATTDTQYF. The rearrangement links TRBV6-5 to TRBJ2-3; TRBD1 aligns across 7 bases. The J segment lost 2 bases and the V segment lost 3 bases, leaving 8 bases of the junction unmatched. The CDR3 runs 16 residues. Germline lookup yields CDR1 MNHEY and CDR2 SVGAGI.

The gene calls are TRBV9 and TRBJ2-1, with 11 bases that match TRBD2. Germline trimming cut 4 bases from V and 4 bases from J; bases unmatched to any gene: 4. The CDR3 has 15 amino acids. Per germline, CDR1 SGDLS and CDR2 YYNGEE. The CDR3 here is CASSISGGEYNEQFF. The CDR3 nucleotides are TGTGCCAGCAGCATTAGCGGGGGGGAGTACAATGAGCAGTTCTTC.

The DNA of the CDR3 is TGTGCCAGCAGGGCTAGCGGGAGATATGAGCAGTACTTC. It yields the protein CASRASGRYEQYF. The J gene is TRBJ2-4, the V gene TRBV3-1; 10 positions match TRBD2. V lost 6 bases and J lost 13; bases outside the gene matches: 9. The germline V gene encodes CDR1 LGHDT and CDR2 YNNKEL (reference sequence). The CDR3 has 13 amino acids.

This clonotype was seen a few times. The CDR3 DNA reads TGCGCCAGCAGCCAAGAATGGGATCCAGGTGGCTACACCTTC. Translated: CASSQEWDPGGYTF. The gene calls are TRBV4-1 and TRBJ1-2, with D uncertain. The CDR3 covers 14 residues. Germline V lookup: CDR1 MGHRA, CDR2 YSYEKL. V was clipped by 0 bases and J by 7 bases, with 12 bases between them.